This note documents a single T cell receptor beta chain sequence. The donors, healthy adults who were HIV-negative, had experienced no recent acute infections or vaccinations. Using immunoSEQ multiplex PCR, the repertoire was profiled, and TCRdb retains in-frame clones only, with some absent. The table records hundreds of thousands of clones, 90% to 97% of them present only once. Looked up from germline, CDR1 is SNHLY and CDR2 is FYNNEI. V was pared by 4 bases and J by 1 base, with 4 bases of the junction left unmatched. The CDR3 extends over 14 amino acids. These data come from a study of shared clonotypes between healthy human individuals.

Sample: memory CD8+ T cells sorted from blood. Subset given: CD45RO+ cells pooled with CCR7-negative TemRA cells. The TCR comes from a young man in good health. The chain has TRBV2 and TRBJ2-7; 7 bases fit TRBD2. The CDR3 nucleotides are TGTGCCAGCAGTGTTGGACTAGGATCCTACGAGCAGTACTTC. This sequence encodes CASSVGLGSYEQYF.